The entry that follows covers one T cell receptor beta chain sequence. Its antigen is undetermined. The source of the sample is a study of OX40 agonist ivuxolimab in advanced cancers. On the study more broadly: A mean age of around 60 years, range 23 to 79, was recorded, and approximately 80% were male.

Study results and limitations: Both blood CD4+ and CD8+ T cells showed clonal growth by week 6 at 0.1 to 3.0 mg/kg.

The table came from immunoSEQ multiplex PCR; TCRdb's copy has only in-frame clones and leaves some out. Of 25,000 to 40,000 clones in the sample, approximately 84% were seen once. Germline values: CDR1 SEHNR, CDR2 FQNEAQ (reference sequence). The CDR3 extends over 15 amino acids. Trimming stripped 6 bases from V and 8 bases from J, with 20 bases between. This receptor was obtained from an adult with an advanced solid tumor such as melanoma, head and neck, liver or kidney cancer. The J gene is TRBJ2-1, the V gene TRBV7-9; no clear D. The sequences come from CD4+ or CD8+ T cells sorted from blood, collected in a trial of the OX40 agonist ivuxolimab. The CDR3, as DNA: TGTGCCAGCAGGGCCGTCAGAACAACCAAGGATGAGCAGTTCTTC. It translates to CASRAVRTTKDEQFF. The full variable domain, with the rest looked up from reference TRBV7-9 and TRBJ2-1, is DTGVSQNPRHKITKRGQNVTFRCDPISEHNRLYWYRQTLGQGPEFLTYFQNEAQLEKSRLLSDRFSAERPKGSFSTLEIQRTEQGDSAMYLCASRAVRTTKDEQFFGPGTRLTVL.